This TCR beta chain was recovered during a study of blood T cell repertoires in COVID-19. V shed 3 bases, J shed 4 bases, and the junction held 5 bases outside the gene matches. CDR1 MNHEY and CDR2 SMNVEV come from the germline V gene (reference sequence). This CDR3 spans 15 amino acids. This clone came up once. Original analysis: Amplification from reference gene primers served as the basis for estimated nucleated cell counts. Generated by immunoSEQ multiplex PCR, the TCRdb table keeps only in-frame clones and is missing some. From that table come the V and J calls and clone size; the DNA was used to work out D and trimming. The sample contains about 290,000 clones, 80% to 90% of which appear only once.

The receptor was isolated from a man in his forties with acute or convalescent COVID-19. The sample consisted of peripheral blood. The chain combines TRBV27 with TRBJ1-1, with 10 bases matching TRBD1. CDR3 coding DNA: TGTGCCAGCAGTTTCCTCCGGGACAGGGGCACTGAAGCTTTCTTT. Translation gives CASSFLRDRGTEAFF.